The clone carrying this T cell receptor beta chain was found a few times. The target antigen is unknown. CDR1 SQVTM and CDR2 ANQGSEA come from the germline V gene. The CDR3 totals 14 residues. V trimming: 5 bases; J trimming: 4 bases; junction bases outside the gene matches: 8. The data stem from a study of beta chain features in type 1 diabetes. The investigators reverse transcribed all of the isolated RNA, so they sequenced expressed TCRB transcripts. The data were produced by immunoSEQ multiplex PCR, yet TCRdb's version contains in-frame clones alone and is incomplete. The profile shows 500,000 to 650,000 clones, around 12% of them singletons. Broader study findings: Moderately but significantly shorter TCRB CDR3s were found in Type 1 diabetes patients in all four CD4+ subsets.

Sequenced: naive CD4+ T cells from blood. This chain links TRBV29-1 with TRBJ2-5, with TRBD1 identical over 9 bases. The source of this sequence is a man in his thirties or forties with type 1 diabetes. The CDR3 DNA reads TGCAGCGTTTACAGTTCGGGACAGGGAGAGACCCAGTACTTC. Its protein is CSVYSSGQGETQYF.